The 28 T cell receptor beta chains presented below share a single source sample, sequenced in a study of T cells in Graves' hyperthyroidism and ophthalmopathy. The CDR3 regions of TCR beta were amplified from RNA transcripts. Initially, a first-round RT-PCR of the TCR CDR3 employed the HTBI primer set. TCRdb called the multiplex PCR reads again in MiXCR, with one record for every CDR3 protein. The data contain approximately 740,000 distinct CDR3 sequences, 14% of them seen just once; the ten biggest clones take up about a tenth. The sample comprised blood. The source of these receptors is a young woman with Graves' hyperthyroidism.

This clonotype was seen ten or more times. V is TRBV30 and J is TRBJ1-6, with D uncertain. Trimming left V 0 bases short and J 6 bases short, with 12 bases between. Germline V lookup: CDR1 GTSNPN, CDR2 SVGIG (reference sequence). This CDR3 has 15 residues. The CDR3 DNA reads TGTGCCTGGAGTGTCGGCGGGAGTACTAATTCACCCCTCCACTTT. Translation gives CAWSVGGSTNSPLHF.

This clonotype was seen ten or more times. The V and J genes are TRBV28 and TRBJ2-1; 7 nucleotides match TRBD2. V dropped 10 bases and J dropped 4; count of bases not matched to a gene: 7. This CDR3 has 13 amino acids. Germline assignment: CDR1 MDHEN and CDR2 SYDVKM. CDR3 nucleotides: TGTGCCACAGCGGGGAACTTATACAATGAGCAGTTCTTC. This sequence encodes CATAGNLYNEQFF.

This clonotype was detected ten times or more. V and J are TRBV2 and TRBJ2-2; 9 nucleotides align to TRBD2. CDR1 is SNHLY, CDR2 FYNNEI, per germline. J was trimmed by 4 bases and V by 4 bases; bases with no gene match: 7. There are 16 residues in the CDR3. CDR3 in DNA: TGTGCCAGCAGTGGTTTAGCGGGGGTAGGCACCGGGGAGCTGTTTTTT. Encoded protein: CASSGLAGVGTGELFF.

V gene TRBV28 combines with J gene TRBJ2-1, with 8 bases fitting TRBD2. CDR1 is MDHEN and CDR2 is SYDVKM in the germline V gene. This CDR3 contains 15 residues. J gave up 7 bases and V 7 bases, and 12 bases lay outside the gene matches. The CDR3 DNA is TGTGCCAGCACCCCCGGGGGGGCTCTAAGAAATGAGCAGTTCTTC. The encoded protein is CASTPGGALRNEQFF.

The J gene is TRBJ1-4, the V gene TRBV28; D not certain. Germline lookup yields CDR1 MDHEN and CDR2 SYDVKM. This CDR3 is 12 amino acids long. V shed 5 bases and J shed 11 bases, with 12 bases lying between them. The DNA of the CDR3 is TGTGCCAGCAGTGTCCTACAAGCTAAACTGTTTTTT. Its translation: CASSVLQAKLFF. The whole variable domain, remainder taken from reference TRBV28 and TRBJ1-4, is DVKVTQSSRYLVKRTGEKVFLECVQDMDHENMFWYRQDPGLGLRLIYFSYDVKMKEKGDIPEGYSVSREKKERFSLILESASTNQTSMYLCASSVLQAKLFFGSGTQLSVL.

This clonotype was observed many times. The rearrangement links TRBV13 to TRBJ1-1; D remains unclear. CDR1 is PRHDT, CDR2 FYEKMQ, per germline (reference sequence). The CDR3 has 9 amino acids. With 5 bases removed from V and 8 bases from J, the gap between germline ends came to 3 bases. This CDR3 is CASSPEAFF. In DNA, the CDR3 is TGTGCCAGCAGCCCGGAAGCTTTCTTT.

The CDR3 nucleotides are TGTGCCAGCAGCTCAGGACTAGCGGGAGTCCGCACCGGGGAGCTGTTTTTT. Translated: CASSSGLAGVRTGELFF. The chain uses TRBV7-9 and TRBJ2-2, with 13 bases lining up with TRBD2. The CDR3 extends over 17 amino acids. Trimming cost V 4 bases and J 4 bases; bases outside gene matches: 6. Germline-derived CDR1 and CDR2 are SEHNR and FQNEAQ (reference sequence).

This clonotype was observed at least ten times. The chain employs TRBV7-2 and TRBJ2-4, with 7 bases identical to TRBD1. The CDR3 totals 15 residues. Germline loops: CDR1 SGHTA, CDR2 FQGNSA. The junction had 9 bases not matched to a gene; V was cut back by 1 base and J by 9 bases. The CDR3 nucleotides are TGTGCCAGCAGCTTAGTGCACAGGGGTGGCGGCATTCAGTACTTC. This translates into CASSLVHRGGGIQYF.

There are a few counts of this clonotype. The DNA of the CDR3 is TGTGCCAGCAGCAGAACAGGGGGCGCGGGCTATGGCTACACCTTC. As protein: CASSRTGGAGYGYTF. The chain couples TRBV7-2 to TRBJ1-2, with 9 nucleotides matching TRBD1. Germline lookup yields CDR1 SGHTA and CDR2 FQGNSA. CDR3 size: 15 residues. The trim removed 5 bases at V and 4 bases at J, leaving 8 bases unmatched.

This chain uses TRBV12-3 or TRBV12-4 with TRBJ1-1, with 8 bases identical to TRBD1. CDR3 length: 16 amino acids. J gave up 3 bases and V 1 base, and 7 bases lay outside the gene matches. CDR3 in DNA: TGTGCCAGCAGTTTAGGGGCCGGGACAGGAGACACTGAAGCTTTCTTT. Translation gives CASSLGAGTGDTEAFF.

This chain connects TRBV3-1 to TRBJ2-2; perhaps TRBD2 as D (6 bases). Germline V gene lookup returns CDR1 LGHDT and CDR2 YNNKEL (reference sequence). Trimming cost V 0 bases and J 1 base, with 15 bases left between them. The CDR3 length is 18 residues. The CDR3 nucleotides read TGTGCCAGCAGCCAAGATCTAATTGCCGGGGGGAACACCGGGGAGCTGTTTTTT. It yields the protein CASSQDLIAGGNTGELFF.

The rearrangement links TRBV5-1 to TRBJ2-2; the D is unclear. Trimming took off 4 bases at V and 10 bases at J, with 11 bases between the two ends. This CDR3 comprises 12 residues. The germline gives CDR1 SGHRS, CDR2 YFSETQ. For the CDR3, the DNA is TGCGCCAGCAGCCCCGGCGCCGAGGAGCTGTTTTTT. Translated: CASSPGAEELFF.

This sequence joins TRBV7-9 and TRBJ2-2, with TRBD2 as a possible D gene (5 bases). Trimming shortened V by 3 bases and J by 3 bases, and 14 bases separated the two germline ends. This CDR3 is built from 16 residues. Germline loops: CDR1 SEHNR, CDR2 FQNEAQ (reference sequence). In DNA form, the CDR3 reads TGTGCCAGCAGCTTTGGGAGCCAAACTTACACCGGGGAGCTGTTTTTT. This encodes CASSFGSQTYTGELFF.

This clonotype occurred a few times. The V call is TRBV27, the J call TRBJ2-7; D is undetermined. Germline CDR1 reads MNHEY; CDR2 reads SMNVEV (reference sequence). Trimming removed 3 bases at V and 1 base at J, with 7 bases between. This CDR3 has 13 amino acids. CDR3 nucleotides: TGTGCCAGCAGTTTCAGGAGATCCTACGAGCAGTACTTC. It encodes CASSFRRSYEQYF.

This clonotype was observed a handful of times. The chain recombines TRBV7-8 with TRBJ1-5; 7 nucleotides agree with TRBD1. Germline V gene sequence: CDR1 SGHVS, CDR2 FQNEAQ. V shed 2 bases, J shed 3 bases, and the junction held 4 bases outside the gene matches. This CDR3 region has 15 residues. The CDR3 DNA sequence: TGTGCCAGCAGCTTATCGGGACAGTTCAATCAGCCCCAGCATTTT. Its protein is CASSLSGQFNQPQHF.

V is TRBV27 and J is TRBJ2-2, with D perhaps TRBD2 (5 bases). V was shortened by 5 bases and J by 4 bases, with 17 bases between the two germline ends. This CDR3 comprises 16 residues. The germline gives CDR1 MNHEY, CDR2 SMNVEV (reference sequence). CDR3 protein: CASSRPKDFITGELFF. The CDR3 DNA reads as TGTGCCAGCAGTCGCCCGAAGGACTTCATCACCGGGGAGCTGTTTTTT.

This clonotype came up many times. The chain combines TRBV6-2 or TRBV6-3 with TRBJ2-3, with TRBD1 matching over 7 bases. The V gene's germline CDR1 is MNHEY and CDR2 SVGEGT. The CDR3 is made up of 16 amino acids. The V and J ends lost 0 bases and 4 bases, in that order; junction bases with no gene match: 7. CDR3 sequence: CASSYSGTVGADTQYF. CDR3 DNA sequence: TGTGCCAGCAGTTACTCCGGGACAGTGGGCGCAGATACGCAGTATTTT.

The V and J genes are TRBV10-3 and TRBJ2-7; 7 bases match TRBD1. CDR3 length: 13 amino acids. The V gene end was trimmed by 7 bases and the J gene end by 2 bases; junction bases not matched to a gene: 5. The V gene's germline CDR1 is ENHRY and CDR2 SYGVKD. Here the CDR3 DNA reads TGTGCCATCAAGGGGGCCAGCCCCTACGAGCAGTACTTC. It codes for CAIKGASPYEQYF.

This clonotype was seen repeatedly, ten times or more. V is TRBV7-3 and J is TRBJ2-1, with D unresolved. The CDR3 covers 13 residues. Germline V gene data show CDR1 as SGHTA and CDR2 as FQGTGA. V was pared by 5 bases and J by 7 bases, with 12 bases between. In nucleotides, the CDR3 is TGTGCCAGCAGCCCCGATTGGGCGAATGAGCAGTTCTTC. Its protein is CASSPDWANEQFF.

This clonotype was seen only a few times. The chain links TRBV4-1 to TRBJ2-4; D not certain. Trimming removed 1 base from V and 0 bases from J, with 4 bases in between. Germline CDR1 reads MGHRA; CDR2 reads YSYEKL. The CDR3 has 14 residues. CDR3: CASSQVIAKNIQYF. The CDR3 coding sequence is TGCGCCAGCAGCCAAGTCATAGCCAAAAACATTCAGTACTTC.

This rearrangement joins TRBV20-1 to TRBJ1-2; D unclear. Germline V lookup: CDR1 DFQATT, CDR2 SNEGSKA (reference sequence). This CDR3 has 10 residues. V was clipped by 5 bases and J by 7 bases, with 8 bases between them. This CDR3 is CSAGRSGYTF. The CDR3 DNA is TGCAGTGCTGGACGCAGTGGCTACACCTTC.

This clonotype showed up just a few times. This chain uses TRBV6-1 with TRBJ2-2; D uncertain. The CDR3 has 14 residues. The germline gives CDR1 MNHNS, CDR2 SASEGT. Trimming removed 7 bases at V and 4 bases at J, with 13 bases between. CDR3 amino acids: CASTSRLTTGELFF. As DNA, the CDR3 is TGTGCCAGCACCTCGAGGTTGACCACCGGGGAGCTGTTTTTT.

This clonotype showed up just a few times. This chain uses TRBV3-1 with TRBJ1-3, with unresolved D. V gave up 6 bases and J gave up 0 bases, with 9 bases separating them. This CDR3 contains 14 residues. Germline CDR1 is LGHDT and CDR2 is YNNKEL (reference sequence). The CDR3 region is CASRRESSGNTIYF. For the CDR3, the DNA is TGTGCCAGCAGGAGAGAATCCTCTGGAAACACCATATATTTT.

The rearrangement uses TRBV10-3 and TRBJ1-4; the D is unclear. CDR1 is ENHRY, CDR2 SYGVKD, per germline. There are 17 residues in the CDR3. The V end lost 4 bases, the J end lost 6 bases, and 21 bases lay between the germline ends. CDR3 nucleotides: TGTGCCATCAGTGCCTATCGAACCGGGTCAAAGGATGAAAAACTGTTTTTT. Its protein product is CAISAYRTGSKDEKLFF.

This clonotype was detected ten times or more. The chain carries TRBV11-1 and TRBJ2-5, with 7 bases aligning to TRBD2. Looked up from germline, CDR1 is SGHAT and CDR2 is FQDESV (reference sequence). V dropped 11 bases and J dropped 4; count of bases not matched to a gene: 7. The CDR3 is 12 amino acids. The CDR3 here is CASGGRGETQYF. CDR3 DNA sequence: TGTGCCTCAGGCGGGAGAGGAGAGACCCAGTACTTC.

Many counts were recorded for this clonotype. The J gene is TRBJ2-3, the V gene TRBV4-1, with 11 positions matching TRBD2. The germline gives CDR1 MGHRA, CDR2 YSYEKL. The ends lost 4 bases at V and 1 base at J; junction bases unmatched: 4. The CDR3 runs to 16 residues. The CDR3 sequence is CASSRLTSGGTDTQYF. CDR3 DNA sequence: TGCGCCAGCAGCCGTTTGACTAGCGGGGGCACAGATACGCAGTATTTT.

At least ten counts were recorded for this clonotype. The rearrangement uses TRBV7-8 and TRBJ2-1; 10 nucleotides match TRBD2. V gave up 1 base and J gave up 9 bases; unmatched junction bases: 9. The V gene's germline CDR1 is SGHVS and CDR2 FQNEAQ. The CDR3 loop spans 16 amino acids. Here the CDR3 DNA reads TGTGCCAGCAGCTTAGGGCGGCTAGCGGGAGTCAGTGAGCAGTTCTTC. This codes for CASSLGRLAGVSEQFF.

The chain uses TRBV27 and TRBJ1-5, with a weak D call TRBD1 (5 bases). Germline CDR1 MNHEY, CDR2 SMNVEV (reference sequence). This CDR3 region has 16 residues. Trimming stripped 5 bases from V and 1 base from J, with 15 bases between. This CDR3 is CASSPPGGGSNQPQHF. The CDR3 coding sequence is TGTGCCAGCAGTCCCCCTGGGGGGGGAAGCAATCAGCCCCAGCATTTT.